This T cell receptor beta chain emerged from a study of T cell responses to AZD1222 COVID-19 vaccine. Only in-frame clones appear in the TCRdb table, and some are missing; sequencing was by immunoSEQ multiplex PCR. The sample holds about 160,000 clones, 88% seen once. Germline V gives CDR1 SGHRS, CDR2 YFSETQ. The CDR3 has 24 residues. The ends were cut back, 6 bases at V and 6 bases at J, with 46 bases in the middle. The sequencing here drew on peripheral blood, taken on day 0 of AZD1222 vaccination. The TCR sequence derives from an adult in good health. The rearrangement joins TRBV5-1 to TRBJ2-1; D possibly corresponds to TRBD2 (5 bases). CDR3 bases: TGCGCCAGCACCTCTAATGCGGGCCTTACCGGGTCGAGGCCGGGGAAGGTTGTGGTCAATGAGCAGTTCTTC. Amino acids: CASTSNAGLTGSRPGKVVVNEQFF.